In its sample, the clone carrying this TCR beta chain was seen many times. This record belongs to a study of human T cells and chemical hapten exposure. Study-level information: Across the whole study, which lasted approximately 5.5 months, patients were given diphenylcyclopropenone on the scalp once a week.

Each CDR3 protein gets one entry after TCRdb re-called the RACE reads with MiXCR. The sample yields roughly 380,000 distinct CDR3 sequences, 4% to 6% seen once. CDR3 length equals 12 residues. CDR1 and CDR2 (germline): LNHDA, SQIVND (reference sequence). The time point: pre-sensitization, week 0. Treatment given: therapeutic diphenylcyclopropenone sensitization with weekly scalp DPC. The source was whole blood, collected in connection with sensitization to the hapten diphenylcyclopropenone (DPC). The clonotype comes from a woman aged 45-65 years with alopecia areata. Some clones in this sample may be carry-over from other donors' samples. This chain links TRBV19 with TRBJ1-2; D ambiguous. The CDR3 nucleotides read TGTACCCACCCTTTGCTTGACTATGGCTACACCTTC. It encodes CTHPLLDYGYTF. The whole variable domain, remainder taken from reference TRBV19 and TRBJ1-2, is DGGITQSPKYLFRKEGQNVTLSCEQNLNHDAMYWYRQDPGQGLRLIYYSQIVNDFQKGDIAEGYSVSREKKESFPLTVTSAQKNPTAFYLCTHPLLDYGYTFGSGTRLTVV.